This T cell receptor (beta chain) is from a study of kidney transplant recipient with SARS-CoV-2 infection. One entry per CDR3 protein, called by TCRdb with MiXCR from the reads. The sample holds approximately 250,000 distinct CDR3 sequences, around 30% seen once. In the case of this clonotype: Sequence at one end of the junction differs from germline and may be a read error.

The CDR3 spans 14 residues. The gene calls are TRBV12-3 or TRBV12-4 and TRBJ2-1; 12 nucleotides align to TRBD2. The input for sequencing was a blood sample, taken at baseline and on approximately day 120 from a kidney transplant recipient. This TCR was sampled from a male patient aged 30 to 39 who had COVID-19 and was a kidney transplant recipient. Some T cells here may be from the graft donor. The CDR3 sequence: CVSSPRLAGDEQFF. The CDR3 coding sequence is TGTGTCAGCAGTCCAAGACTAGCGGGAGATGAGCAGTTCTTC.